The 16 T cell receptor beta chains reported below all come from one sample, sequenced in a study of shared clonotypes between healthy human individuals. Naive CD8 cells lacked CD45RO and underwent positive selection for CCR7, leaving out terminally differentiated effector memory CD45RA+ cells. Sequencing used immunoSEQ multiplex PCR; TCRdb keeps in-frame clones, though not all of them. The profile shows about 800,000 clones, 96% of them singletons. Sequences were obtained from naive CD8+ T cells sorted from blood. The receptors stem from a man aged 25-45 years in good health.

The chain uses TRBV19 and TRBJ2-7; TRBD2 matches 7 bases. This CDR3 has 18 residues. The V segment lost 4 bases and the J segment 1 base; nucleotides outside the gene matches: 16. CDR1 and CDR2 (germline): LNHDA, SQIVND (reference sequence). The CDR3 is CASSTQPTVAGESYEQYF. Here the CDR3 DNA reads TGTGCCAGTAGTACCCAACCCACCGTAGCGGGCGAATCCTACGAGCAGTACTTC.

The chain carries TRBV5-1 and TRBJ1-4; D is ambiguous. With 0 bases removed from V and 0 bases from J, the gap between germline ends came to 6 bases. CDR3 length equals 15 residues. The germline V gene encodes CDR1 SGHRS and CDR2 YFSETQ. CDR3 region: CASSLGQATNEKLFF. As DNA, the CDR3 is TGCGCCAGCAGCTTGGGCCAGGCAACTAATGAAAAACTGTTTTTT.

This chain joins TRBV27 and TRBJ2-1, with TRBD2 matching over 8 bases. Trimming removed 5 bases from V and 4 bases from J; junction bases left unmatched: 7. The CDR3 totals 15 residues. The germline V gene encodes CDR1 MNHEY and CDR2 SMNVEV (reference sequence). The CDR3 DNA reads TGTGCCAGCAGTGCCGGACTAGCAGCTTACAATGAGCAGTTCTTC. This encodes CASSAGLAAYNEQFF.

The chain is built from TRBV5-6 and TRBJ2-3, with 8 bases fitting TRBD2. The CDR3 has 16 amino acids. The J segment lost 4 bases and the V segment lost 3 bases, leaving 10 bases of the junction unmatched. The germline V gene encodes CDR1 SGHDT and CDR2 YYEEEE. The DNA of the CDR3 is TGTGCCAGCAGCTCCGACCGGACTAGCCAACCAGATACGCAGTATTTT. The encoded protein is CASSSDRTSQPDTQYF.

This chain connects TRBV9 to TRBJ2-4; 7 bases align to TRBD1. The J segment lost 5 bases and the V segment lost 3 bases, leaving 8 bases of the junction unmatched. The CDR3 is 15 residues long. CDR1 SGDLS and CDR2 YYNGEE come from the germline V gene. This CDR3 reads CASSAHQGGENIQYF. Written as DNA, the CDR3 is TGTGCCAGCAGCGCCCATCAAGGGGGCGAAAACATTCAGTACTTC.

The chain couples TRBV28 to TRBJ2-1, with TRBD2 identical over 11 bases. The trim removed 5 bases at V and 3 bases at J, leaving 6 bases unmatched. This CDR3 region has 16 residues. Germline V gene sequence: CDR1 MDHEN, CDR2 SYDVKM. The CDR3 DNA sequence: TGTGCCAGCAGTACCCTAGCGGGAGGTTTCTACAATGAGCAGTTCTTC. As protein: CASSTLAGGFYNEQFF.

This rearrangement joins TRBV5-4 to TRBJ2-7; D perhaps matches TRBD1 (6 bases). Trimming cost V 4 bases and J 3 bases, with 17 bases left between them. The germline V gene has CDR1 SGHNT and CDR2 YYREEE (reference sequence). The CDR3 length is 15 residues. CDR3 in amino acids: CASSRAGGSDYEQYF. Here the CDR3 DNA reads TGTGCCAGCAGCCGGGCTGGGGGCTCAGACTACGAGCAGTACTTC. Looking up the rest from reference TRBV5-4 and TRBJ2-7 gives the full variable domain: ETGVTQSPTHLIKTRGQQVTLRCSSQSGHNTVSWYQQALGQGPQFIFQYYREEENGRGNFPPRFSGLQFPNYSSELNVNALELDDSALYLCASSRAGGSDYEQYFGPGTRLTVT.

This clone appeared once. V gene TRBV4-1 combines with J gene TRBJ1-4; D is perhaps TRBD1 (6 bases). The CDR3 has 16 residues. With 1 base removed from V and 8 bases from J, the gap between germline ends came to 17 bases. The germline V gene has CDR1 MGHRA and CDR2 YSYEKL. CDR3 coding DNA: TGCGCCAGCAGCCAAGCTACACAGGGATTGGACGAAAAACTGTTTTTT. Translating gives CASSQATQGLDEKLFF.

The chain has TRBV23-1 and TRBJ2-3; no firm D call. TRBV23-1 is marked as an open reading frame, function uncertain. The ends were cut back, 3 bases at V and 0 bases at J, with 13 bases in the middle. This CDR3 spans 16 amino acids. Here the CDR3 reads CASSHKSPGSTDTQYF. CDR3 nucleotides: TGCGCCAGCAGTCATAAAAGTCCGGGCAGCACAGATACGCAGTATTTT.

CDR3 protein: CASSLKVARYQETQYF. The CDR3 nucleotides are TGCGCCAGCAGCTTGAAAGTGGCGCGGTACCAAGAGACCCAGTACTTC. This rearrangement joins TRBV5-1 to TRBJ2-5; D not resolved. Per germline, CDR1 SGHRS and CDR2 YFSETQ. The CDR3 sequence is 16 residues long. Deletions cut 1 base from V and 0 bases from J, with 13 bases between. The full variable domain, rest sourced from reference TRBV5-1 and TRBJ2-5, is KAGVTQTPRYLIKTRGQQVTLSCSPISGHRSVSWYQQTPGQGLQFLFEYFSETQRNKGNFPGRFSGRQFSNSRSEMNVSTLELGDSALYLCASSLKVARYQETQYFGPGTRLLVL.

This clone was detected only once. The chain couples TRBV6-6 to TRBJ2-7, with D tentatively TRBD2 (6 bases). V lost 6 bases, J lost 0 bases, and 15 bases lay in between. The germline V gene has CDR1 MNHNY and CDR2 SVGAGI (reference sequence). There are 15 residues in the CDR3. The DNA for the CDR3 is TGTGCCAGCAGCCTATTAGCGGTCAGCTCCTACGAGCAGTACTTC. Protein sequence: CASSLLAVSSYEQYF.

The J gene is TRBJ2-5, the V gene TRBV11-2; TRBD1 matches at 7 bases. Germline values: CDR1 SGHAT, CDR2 FQNNGV. The CDR3 runs 15 residues. Unmatched junction bases numbered 8, after V lost 0 bases and J lost 7 bases. DNA of the CDR3: TGTGCCAGCAGCTTAGATTCTGGACAGGTGGGGACCCAGTACTTC. Amino acids: CASSLDSGQVGTQYF.

This chain connects TRBV2 to TRBJ1-1; D remains ambiguous. CDR3 size: 14 residues. Germline V CDR1 and CDR2: SNHLY, FYNNEI. The ends were cut back, 10 bases at V and 6 bases at J, with 21 bases in the middle. CDR3 in amino acids: CAMTMGWDRPEAFF. The DNA for the CDR3 is TGTGCCATGACCATGGGATGGGATCGACCTGAAGCTTTCTTT.

This chain uses TRBV29-1 with TRBJ2-1; D unresolved. V dropped 1 base and J dropped 0 bases, with 19 bases sitting between them. CDR1 is SQVTM, CDR2 ANQGSEA, per germline. This CDR3 has 18 residues. The CDR3 region is CSVEGLIKTFSSYNEQFF. The DNA of the CDR3 is TGCAGCGTTGAAGGGTTGATAAAGACTTTCAGCTCCTACAATGAGCAGTTCTTC.

This clone was seen just once. The V and J genes are TRBV11-2 and TRBJ2-2; 8 nucleotides line up with TRBD2. CDR1 SGHAT and CDR2 FQNNGV come from the germline V gene. This CDR3 is 15 amino acids long. V was clipped by 3 bases and J by 7 bases; unmatched bases: 7. The CDR3 coding sequence is TGTGCCAGCAGCTTCGCAGCGGGAGAACACGGGGAGCTGTTTTTT. Translation: CASSFAAGEHGELFF. Full variable domain (remainder filled in from reference TRBV11-2 and TRBJ2-2): EAGVAQSPRYKIIEKRQSVAFWCNPISGHATLYWYQQILGQGPKLLIQFQNNGVVDDSQLPKDRFSAERLKGVDSTLKIQPAKLEDSAVYLCASSFAAGEHGELFFGEGSRLTVL.

The chain links TRBV27 to TRBJ2-3; TRBD2 aligns across 7 bases. The CDR3 has 16 residues. CDR1 is MNHEY and CDR2 is SMNVEV in the germline V gene (reference sequence). V lost 6 bases and J lost 1; bases outside the gene matches: 10. The CDR3 sequence: CASRTWREYGTDTQYF. In nucleotides, the CDR3 is TGTGCCAGCAGGACGTGGCGGGAGTACGGCACAGATACGCAGTATTTT.